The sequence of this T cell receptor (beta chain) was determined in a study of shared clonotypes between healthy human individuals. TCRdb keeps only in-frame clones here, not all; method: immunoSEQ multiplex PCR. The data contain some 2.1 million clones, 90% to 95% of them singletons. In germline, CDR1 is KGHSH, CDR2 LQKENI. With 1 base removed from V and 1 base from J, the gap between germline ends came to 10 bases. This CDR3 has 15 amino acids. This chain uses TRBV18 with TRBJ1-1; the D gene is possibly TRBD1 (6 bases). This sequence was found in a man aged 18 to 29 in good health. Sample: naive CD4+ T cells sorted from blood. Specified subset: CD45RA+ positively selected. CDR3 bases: TGTGCCAGCTCACCACTACAGGGTTGGAACACTGAAGCTTTCTTT. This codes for CASSPLQGWNTEAFF. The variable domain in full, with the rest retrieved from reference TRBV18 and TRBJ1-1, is NAGVMQNPRHLVRRRGQEARLRCSPMKGHSHVYWYRQLPEEGLKFMVYLQKENIIDESGMPKERFSAEFPKEGPSILRIQQVVRGDSAAYFCASSPLQGWNTEAFFGQGTRLTVV.